The sequence of this T cell receptor (beta chain) was determined in a study of T-cell reconstitution after alpha-beta-depleted transplantation in children. Study-level points and caveats: Several hundred graft clones that had expanded were reportedly the source of alpha-beta T cells about two months after transplant. Newly produced T cells mostly accounted for T-cell counts and diversity one year post-transplant. In some patients, recipient T cells and intrathymic progenitors surviving conditioning explained high day-60 diversity.

A TCRbeta library incorporating unique molecular identifiers was prepared. TCRdb ran MiXCR on the PCR reads and lists one entry per CDR3 protein. Of 200,000 or so distinct CDR3 sequences in the sample, 5% to 7.5% were seen once. The table lists this clonotype with many counts. Its target is not known. The CDR3 contains 14 residues. The V gene's germline CDR1 is SGDLS and CDR2 YYNGEE. V lost 0 bases and J 2 bases, leaving 9 bases between the germline ends. The clonotype comes from a girl in the first two years of life with combined immunodeficiency, due to receive a stem cell transplant. The chain employs TRBV9 and TRBJ2-7, with D uncertain. Specimen: PBMCs, collected before TCRalphabeta/CD19-depleted stem cell transplant. The CDR3, as DNA: TGTGCCAGCAGCGTAGGGTGGGATACCTACGAGCAGTACTTC. Protein product: CASSVGWDTYEQYF.